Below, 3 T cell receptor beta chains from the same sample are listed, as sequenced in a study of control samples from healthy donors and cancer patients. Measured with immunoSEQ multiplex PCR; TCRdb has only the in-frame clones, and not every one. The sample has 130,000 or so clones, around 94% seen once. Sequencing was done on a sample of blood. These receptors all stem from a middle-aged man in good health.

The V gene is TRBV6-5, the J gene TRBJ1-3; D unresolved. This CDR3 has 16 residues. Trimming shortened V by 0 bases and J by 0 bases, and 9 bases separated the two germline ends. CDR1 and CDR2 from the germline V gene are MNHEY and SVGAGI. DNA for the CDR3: TGTGCCAGCAGTTACTCCCAGCAGAGCTCTGGAAACACCATATATTTT. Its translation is CASSYSQQSSGNTIYF.

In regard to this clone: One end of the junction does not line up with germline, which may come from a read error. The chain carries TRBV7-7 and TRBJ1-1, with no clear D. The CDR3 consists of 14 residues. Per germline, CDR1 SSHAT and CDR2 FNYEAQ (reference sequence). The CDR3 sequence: CASSPVVPRTEAFF. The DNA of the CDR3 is TGTGCTAGCAGCCCCGTGGTCCCGAGGACTGAAGCTTTCTTT.

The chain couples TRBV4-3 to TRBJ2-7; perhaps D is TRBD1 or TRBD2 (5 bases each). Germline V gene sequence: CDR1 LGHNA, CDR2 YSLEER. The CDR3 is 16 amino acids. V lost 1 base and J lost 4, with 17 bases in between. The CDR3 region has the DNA TGCGCCAGCAGCCAAGGGGGGTCTCAAAAGTGGTACGAGCAGTACTTC. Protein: CASSQGGSQKWYEQYF.